This T cell receptor (beta chain) was documented in a study of T cells in Graves' hyperthyroidism and ophthalmopathy. Amplification of TCR beta CDR3 regions was performed using RNA transcripts as template. An initial round of RT-PCR targeting the TCR CDR3 relied on the HTBI primer set. A single record per CDR3 protein comes from TCRdb applying MiXCR to the multiplex PCR reads. The sample has around 36,000 distinct CDR3 sequences, around 56% seen once. V lost 5 bases and J lost 2; bases outside the gene matches: 5. Germline CDR1 reads SGHNT; CDR2 reads YENEEA. The length of the CDR3 is 16 residues. This clonotype was seen at least ten times. Its antigen is not known. Study-level results: Most thyroid clonotypes expanded above 0.001 appeared in blood too. Stable hyperthyroidism and ophthalmopathy were separated using 13 V-J signatures.

Ophthalmopathy patients had Clinical Activity Score at least 3, NOSPECS grade at least 4, duration under 3 months. Exclusion criteria comprised uncontrolled infection, other autoimmune disease, pregnancy or lactation. Sequencing was carried out using blood. The rearrangement joins TRBV11-3 to TRBJ2-3, with TRBD2 identical over 12 bases. This TCR derives from a middle-aged man with Graves' ophthalmopathy. The CDR3 sequence: CASSTGLAGPTDTQYF. CDR3 coding DNA: TGTGCCAGCAGCACGGGACTAGCGGGCCCCACAGATACGCAGTATTTT.